This T cell receptor (beta chain) comes out of a study of shared clonotypes between healthy human individuals. Overall study findings and caveats: Sharing of clonotypes among donors was expected to vary with sequencing depth.

The method was immunoSEQ multiplex PCR; TCRdb's version includes in-frame clones alone and lacks a portion of them. This sample has about 590,000 clones, with around 95% found just once. Terminally differentiated effector memory CD45RA+ cells were excluded from the naive CD8 cells, which were CD45RO-negative and positively selected for CCR7. Trimming removed 6 bases from V and 6 bases from J; junction bases left unmatched: 13. The CDR3 length is 16 residues. Germline CDR1 and CDR2: SNHLY and FYNNEI. As for this clone: Its cognate antigen is unknown.

The chain is built from TRBV2 and TRBJ2-1, with 8 positions matching TRBD1. The sequenced sample consisted of naive CD8+ T cells sorted from blood. This TCR derives from a woman aged 25 to 39 in good health. The CDR3 is CASRPLTGVGGNEQFF. The CDR3 nucleotides read TGTGCCAGCAGACCTTTGACAGGGGTGGGCGGCAATGAGCAGTTCTTC.